This T cell receptor (beta chain) was recorded in a study of neurological immune-mediated disorders (dated by TCRdb to 2018 to 2020). Study-level background: The study compared peripheral blood TCR-beta repertoires of HTLV-I-associated myelopathy (HAM/TSP) patients, multiple sclerosis patients and healthy controls using UMI-based sequencing. Alongside PBMC samples, the set of approximately 100 TCR-beta libraries contained longitudinal samples, technical triplicates, and paired CD4+ and CD8+ T-cell subsets that had been sorted. Longitudinal HAM/TSP and healthy donors had 3 time-points each (roughly 3-40 month intervals). The cohort was made up of about 65 subjects, consisting of 14 HAM/TSP patients, some 35 multiple sclerosis patients and some 20 healthy controls. The research as a whole found: Expanded clones from different subjects shared no identical CDR3 amino acid sequences, which suggests that TCR-beta repertoires were private in all groups. TCR clonal expansion was highest in HAM/TSP patients and lowest in MS patients, with MS patients falling below even healthy controls.

Per the publication, the time point label means: longitudinal time-point 1 (baseline). Libraries from unsorted PBMCs were made from 2 million PBMCs kept in RNAlater at -80 degrees C until RNA extraction. Peripheral blood underwent Ficoll-Hypaque density gradient centrifugation to isolate PBMCs, which were then cryopreserved in liquid nitrogen. cDNA was synthesized by template-switch 5'RACE using a primer carrying a 10-nucleotide random unique molecular identifier by which each TCR transcript was tagged. Over 160 million TCR-beta sequences, covering 15-18 subjects, were produced in each sequencing run. The RNeasy kit was used to extract total RNA. TCR-beta VDJ regions were amplified with primers for the TCR constant region and the 5'RACE anchor, using the KAPA Real-time Library Amplification kit. A first PCR added sample indexes and Illumina adaptors, and a second PCR then raised library yield. After Ampure bead purification, the roughly 650 bp TCR product was size-selected on a 2% E-gel SizeSelection system. Before pooling, libraries had their quality checked on a Bioanalyzer, their concentration measured with Qubit, and their quantity determined with the Kapa Library Quantification kit. An Illumina HiSeq 2500 was used to sequence the libraries paired-end at 2 x 150 bp. To increase sequence diversity, roughly 24-32% phiX was spiked into each library pool. On the study's bioinformatics: The UMI-based MiGEC pipeline processed quality-filtered reads and removed over 75% of raw TCR sequences during error correction. VDJ genes were aligned to IMGT germline references, and clonotypes were defined by unique CDR3 amino acid sequence plus V-J genes. VDJtools evaluated clonal expansion, Shannon diversity and CDR3 relatedness (CalcPairwiseDistances, ClusterSamples); CLCbio workbench built phylogenetic trees. Clones with at least 8 unique UMIs were defined as expanded, with this threshold being based on coefficient-of-variation modelling across technical triplicates. The raw public data were reprocessed by TCRdb itself: fastp quality trimming at Q25, MiXCR clonotype calling, in-frame beta chains only. Every CDR3 protein is listed once, alongside the most common genes and DNA of its rows. Here the V and J calls rest on TCRdb's processing, not on the authors' analysis. The sample table contains over 55,000 distinct CDR3 sequences; only one count was recorded for about 10% of them. The biggest ten clones account for less than 8.5% of the sample.

This clonotype was observed at least ten times. This receptor's antigen is unknown. No base qualities exist here, and no much larger clone lies one base off it. Trimming at the junction amounts to 6 bases on V and 13 bases on J, and the germline ends lie 13 bases apart. CDR1 SQVTM and CDR2 ANQGSEA were looked up in the germline V gene. Its CDR3 holds 10 amino acids, cysteine through phenylalanine. Only the CDR3 DNA stays, 30 bases, in frame from base 1. Material for sequencing was PBMCs. The rearrangement combines TRBV29-1 with TRBJ2-1, with TRBD1 perhaps the D gene, on 5 matching bases. The receptor was derived from a male donor with HTLV-1-associated myelopathy (HAM/TSP). The CDR3: CSVASGNQFF. The nucleotide sequence is TGCAGCGTCGCTTCAGGGAATCAGTTCTTC.